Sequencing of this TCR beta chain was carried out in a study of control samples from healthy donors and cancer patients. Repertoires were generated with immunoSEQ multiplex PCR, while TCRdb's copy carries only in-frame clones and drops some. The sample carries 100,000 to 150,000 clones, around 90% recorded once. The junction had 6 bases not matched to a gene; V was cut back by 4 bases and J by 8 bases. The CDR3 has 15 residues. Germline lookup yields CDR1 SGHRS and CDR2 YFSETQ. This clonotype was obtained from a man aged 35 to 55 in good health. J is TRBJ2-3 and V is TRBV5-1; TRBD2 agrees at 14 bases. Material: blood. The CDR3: CASSLTSGGDSTQYF. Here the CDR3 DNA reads TGCGCCAGCAGCCTGACTAGCGGGGGGGATAGTACGCAGTATTTT.